Presented here are 22 T cell receptor beta chains from one specimen sequenced in a study of T cells after yellow fever vaccination. TCRdb passed the 5' RACE reads through MiXCR, listing each CDR3 protein once. The data show under 600,000 distinct CDR3 sequences, roughly 12% seen once. The specimen comprised PBMCs, sampled on the day of the yellow fever booster vaccination. The receptors here all came from a young man who received the YFV17D yellow fever vaccine.

This clonotype was detected many times. V gene TRBV3-1 combines with J gene TRBJ2-7; TRBD1 is a possible D gene (6 bases). V was cut by 3 bases and J by 2 bases, with 11 bases left in between. Germline V gives CDR1 LGHDT, CDR2 YNNKEL (reference sequence). This CDR3 is built from 14 residues. CDR3 amino acids: CASSHSTGPYEQYF. CDR3 DNA sequence: TGTGCCAGCAGCCACTCGACAGGACCCTACGAGCAGTACTTC.

This clonotype was observed a handful of times. The chain has TRBV9 and TRBJ1-5; D gene unclear. Germline V lookup: CDR1 SGDLS, CDR2 YYNGEE. V gave up 3 bases and J gave up 0 bases, with 7 bases separating them. The CDR3 covers 14 residues. DNA of the CDR3: TGTGCCAGCAGCGGGGGAGGTAGCAATCAGCCCCAGCATTTT. Its protein is CASSGGGSNQPQHF. Looking up the rest from reference TRBV9 and TRBJ1-5 gives the full variable domain: DSGVTQTPKHLITATGQRVTLRCSPRSGDLSVYWYQQSLDQGLQFLIQYYNGEERAKGNILERFSAQQFPDLHSELNLSSLELGDSALYFCASSGGGSNQPQHFGDGTRLSIL.

This clonotype has just a few counts. The gene calls are TRBV4-1 and TRBJ2-1; D is undetermined. Germline values: CDR1 MGHRA, CDR2 YSYEKL. Trimming took 0 bases from V and 8 from J, leaving 11 bases between them. The CDR3 has 14 residues. The CDR3 sequence is CASSQDSNRDEQFF. The CDR3 coding sequence is TGCGCCAGCAGCCAAGATTCTAATAGGGATGAGCAGTTCTTC.

This chain connects TRBV18 to TRBJ1-1, with 9 bases fitting TRBD1. With 6 bases clipped from V and 6 bases from J, the junction kept 8 bases outside the gene matches. CDR3 length equals 14 residues. Germline V gene sequence: CDR1 KGHSH, CDR2 LQKENI. In DNA, the CDR3 is TGTGCCAGCTCCCCAGGGACAGGGAGTGCTGAAGCTTTCTTT. Its protein product is CASSPGTGSAEAFF.

Here the CDR3 DNA reads TGCAGCGGCAGGACAGCCGGCGCTGAAGCTTTCTTT. Translation gives CSGRTAGAEAFF. This chain uses TRBV29-1 with TRBJ1-1, with a tentative D call TRBD1 (6 bases). The CDR3 spans 12 residues. The V end lost 7 bases, the J end lost 6 bases, and 15 bases lay between the germline ends. Looked up from germline, CDR1 is SQVTM and CDR2 is ANQGSEA.

The table lists this clonotype with a few counts. The chain combines TRBV9 with TRBJ1-5; 8 nucleotides match TRBD1. CDR1 SGDLS and CDR2 YYNGEE come from the germline V gene. The V segment lost 4 bases and the J segment 5 bases; nucleotides outside the gene matches: 2. The CDR3 has 13 amino acids. CDR3 DNA sequence: TGTGCCAGCAGCATGGGACAGGATCAGCCCCAGCATTTT. It specifies CASSMGQDQPQHF.

In this sample, this clonotype turned up a few times. This chain links TRBV12-3 or TRBV12-4 with TRBJ1-2, with TRBD1 as a possible D gene (6 bases). The CDR3 sequence is 14 residues long. Trimming pared 5 bases from V and 3 bases from J, leaving 13 bases between. CDR3 amino acids: CASSPGGRDYGYTF. As DNA, the CDR3 is TGTGCCAGCAGTCCTGGGGGCAGGGACTATGGCTACACCTTC.

This clonotype was seen many times. The gene calls are TRBV18 and TRBJ2-7, with D unclear. CDR1 and CDR2 from the germline V gene are KGHSH and LQKENI. Trimming stripped 6 bases from V and 5 bases from J, with 8 bases between. This CDR3 has 11 residues. The CDR3 region is CASSLSNEQYF. The CDR3 DNA follows: TGTGCCAGCTCCCTATCAAACGAGCAGTACTTC.

The chain employs TRBV27 and TRBJ1-1; 7 bases line up with TRBD1. The CDR3 has 13 residues. J gave up 6 bases and V 5 bases, and 6 bases lay outside the gene matches. Germline CDR1 is MNHEY and CDR2 is SMNVEV (reference sequence). The CDR3 DNA sequence: TGTGCCAGCAGTCCTCCGGGACAGCCTGAAGCTTTCTTT. Protein: CASSPPGQPEAFF.

The chain joins TRBV3-1 to TRBJ2-3; the D gene is possibly TRBD2 (7 bases). Germline loops: CDR1 LGHDT, CDR2 YNNKEL (reference sequence). The CDR3 is 15 residues long. V dropped 4 bases and J dropped 6 bases, with 17 bases sitting between them. The CDR3 DNA reads TGTGCCAGCAGCCGAAGGGGGGGGGTAGCCGATACGCAGTATTTT. This gives the protein CASSRRGGVADTQYF.

There are a few counts of this clonotype. The rearrangement links TRBV20-1 to TRBJ2-1, with D maybe TRBD2 (6 bases). V was shortened by 5 bases and J by 0 bases, with 11 bases between the two germline ends. This CDR3 comprises 14 residues. Germline V CDR1 and CDR2: DFQATT, SNEGSKA (reference sequence). CDR3 amino acids: CSASAGPSYNEQFF. DNA of the CDR3: TGCAGTGCTTCTGCGGGACCCTCCTACAATGAGCAGTTCTTC.

V usage is TRBV7-3 and J usage is TRBJ2-3; D may be TRBD2 (6 bases). Germline V gives CDR1 SGHTA, CDR2 FQGTGA. V dropped 5 bases and J dropped 5 bases, with 23 bases sitting between them. The CDR3 is 17 residues long. This CDR3 is CASSPRPPAGFVDTQYF. DNA for the CDR3: TGTGCCAGCAGCCCAAGACCCCCCGCGGGATTCGTAGATACGCAGTATTTT.

A few counts support this clonotype. The chain combines TRBV19 with TRBJ2-2; D perhaps matches TRBD1 (6 bases). Between the trimmed V and J ends, which lost 9 bases and 0 bases, there was a span of 14 bases. This CDR3 has 15 residues. The germline V gene has CDR1 LNHDA and CDR2 SQIVND (reference sequence). The CDR3 sequence is CASLRRTANTGELFF. CDR3 nucleotides: TGTGCCAGCTTACGACGGACAGCGAACACCGGGGAGCTGTTTTTT.

This chain joins TRBV7-9 and TRBJ2-2, with a possible D match to TRBD1 (6 bases). CDR1 and CDR2 from the germline V gene are SEHNR and FQNEAQ (reference sequence). V lost 1 base and J lost 6, with 12 bases in between. This CDR3 contains 15 residues. CDR3 amino acids: CASSLVPTGSGELFF. For the CDR3, the DNA is TGTGCCAGCAGCTTAGTACCGACAGGATCCGGGGAGCTGTTTTTT.

V usage is TRBV24-1 and J usage is TRBJ2-3, with D uncertain. Germline lookup yields CDR1 KGHDR and CDR2 SFDVKD. The CDR3 spans 15 residues. Between the trimmed V and J ends, which lost 5 bases and 2 bases, there was a span of 13 bases. This chain's CDR3 is CATSAGGTFTDTQYF. The CDR3 bases are TGTGCCACCAGTGCTGGCGGAACCTTCACAGATACGCAGTATTTT.

As for this clonotype: Compared with germline, one end of the junction differs, possibly owing to a read error. The chain joins TRBV20-1 to TRBJ2-7, with TRBD2 matching 10 bases. CDR1 and CDR2 (germline): DFQATT, SNEGSKA (reference sequence). The CDR3 runs to 18 residues. The CDR3 is CCASGLTLIAGGSYEQYF. The CDR3 DNA follows: TGCTGTGCTAGCGGCCTGACCCTAATAGCGGGAGGCTCCTACGAGCAGTACTTC.

The rearrangement uses TRBV4-2 and TRBJ2-7, with 7 bases aligning to TRBD2. Germline V CDR1 and CDR2: LGHNA, YNFKEQ. This CDR3 is 15 amino acids long. The trim removed 1 base at V and 3 bases at J, leaving 6 bases unmatched. CDR3 region: CASSQGGTNFYEQYF. Here the CDR3 DNA reads TGTGCCAGCAGCCAAGGCGGGACTAACTTCTACGAGCAGTACTTC.

This clonotype was counted only a few times. The V gene is TRBV29-1, the J gene TRBJ2-1; 8 nucleotides align to TRBD1. Germline V CDR1 and CDR2: SQVTM, ANQGSEA. With 4 bases clipped from V and 3 bases from J, the junction kept 8 bases outside the gene matches. The CDR3 length is 15 residues. CDR3 protein: CSVVRGTGRYNEQFF. The CDR3 nucleotides are TGCAGCGTTGTAAGAGGGACAGGTCGCTACAATGAGCAGTTCTTC.

The chain employs TRBV29-1 and TRBJ2-1; TRBD1 aligns across 7 bases. Germline loops: CDR1 SQVTM, CDR2 ANQGSEA. J gave up 0 bases and V 4 bases, and 6 bases lay outside the gene matches. CDR3 length: 15 amino acids. The CDR3 DNA reads TGCAGCGTTGGAAAGGGGGCTAGCTCCTACAATGAGCAGTTCTTC. It encodes CSVGKGASSYNEQFF.

The V and J genes are TRBV20-1 and TRBJ2-3, with TRBD2 as a possible D gene (6 bases). Germline V lookup: CDR1 DFQATT, CDR2 SNEGSKA (reference sequence). This CDR3 contains 13 residues. Written as DNA, the CDR3 is TGCAGCCGCGTCGGGGGTTTAACAGATACGCAGTATTTT. Its translation is CSRVGGLTDTQYF.

The chain carries TRBV29-1 and TRBJ1-1, with a weak D call TRBD1 (5 bases). This CDR3 comprises 15 residues. Germline V gene data show CDR1 as SQVTM and CDR2 as ANQGSEA. V lost 1 base and J lost 4, with 16 bases in between. CDR3 residues: CSVEGGRRMGTEAFF. CDR3 coding DNA: TGCAGCGTTGAAGGGGGACGGAGGATGGGCACTGAAGCTTTCTTT.

A few counts support this clonotype. The chain employs TRBV14 and TRBJ2-3; D is uncertain. This CDR3 comprises 14 residues. CDR1 is SGHDN and CDR2 is FVKESK in the germline V gene. Trimming stripped 0 bases from V and 3 bases from J, with 7 bases between. In DNA, the CDR3 is TGTGCCAGCAGCCAAGATCTCGGGACAGATACGCAGTATTTT. This gives the protein CASSQDLGTDTQYF.